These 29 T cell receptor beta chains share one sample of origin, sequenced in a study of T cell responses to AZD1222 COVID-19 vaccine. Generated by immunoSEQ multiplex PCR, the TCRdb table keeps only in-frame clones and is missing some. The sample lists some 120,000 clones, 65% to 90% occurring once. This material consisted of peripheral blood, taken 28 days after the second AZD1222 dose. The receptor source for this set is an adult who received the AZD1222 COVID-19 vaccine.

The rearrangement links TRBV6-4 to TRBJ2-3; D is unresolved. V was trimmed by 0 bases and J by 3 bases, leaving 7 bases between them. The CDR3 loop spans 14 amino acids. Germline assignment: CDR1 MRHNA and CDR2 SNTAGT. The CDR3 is CASSDSTGTDTQYF. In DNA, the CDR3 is TGTGCCAGCAGTGACTCGACCGGGACAGATACGCAGTATTTT.

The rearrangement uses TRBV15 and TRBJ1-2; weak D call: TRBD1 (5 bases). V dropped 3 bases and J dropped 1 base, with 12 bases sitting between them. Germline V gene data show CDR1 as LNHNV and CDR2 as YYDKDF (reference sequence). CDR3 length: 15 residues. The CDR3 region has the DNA TGTGCCACCAGCAGCTACACAGGCCATAACTATGGCTACACCTTC. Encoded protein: CATSSYTGHNYGYTF.

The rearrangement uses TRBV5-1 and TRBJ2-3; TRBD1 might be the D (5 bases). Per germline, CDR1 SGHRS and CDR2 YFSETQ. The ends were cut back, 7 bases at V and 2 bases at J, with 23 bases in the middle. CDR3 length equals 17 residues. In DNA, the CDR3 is TGCGCCAGCCGAGCCCTTGGGGCCTCCCCGGCCACAGATACGCAGTATTTT. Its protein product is CASRALGASPATDTQYF. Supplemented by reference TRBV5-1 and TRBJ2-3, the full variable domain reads KAGVTQTPRYLIKTRGQQVTLSCSPISGHRSVSWYQQTPGQGLQFLFEYFSETQRNKGNFPGRFSGRQFSNSRSEMNVSTLELGDSALYLCASRALGASPATDTQYFGPGTRLTVL.

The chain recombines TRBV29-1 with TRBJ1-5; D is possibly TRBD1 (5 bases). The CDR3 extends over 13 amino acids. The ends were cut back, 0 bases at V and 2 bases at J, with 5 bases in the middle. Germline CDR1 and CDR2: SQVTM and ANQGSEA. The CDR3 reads CSVEEGGNQPQHF. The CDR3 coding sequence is TGCAGCGTTGAAGAGGGGGGCAATCAGCCCCAGCATTTT.

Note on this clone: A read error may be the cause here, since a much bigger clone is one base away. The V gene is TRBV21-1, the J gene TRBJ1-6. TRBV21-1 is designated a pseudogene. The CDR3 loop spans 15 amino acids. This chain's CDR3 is CACSPPGLGGSPLHF. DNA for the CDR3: TGTGCCTGCAGCCCCCCAGGACTGGGGGGCTCACCCCTCCACTTT.

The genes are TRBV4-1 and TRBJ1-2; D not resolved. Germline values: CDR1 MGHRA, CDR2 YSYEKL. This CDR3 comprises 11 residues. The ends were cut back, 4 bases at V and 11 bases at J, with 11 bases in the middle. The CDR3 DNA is TGCGCCAGCAGCCGGGAGGGAAGGTACACCTTC. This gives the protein CASSREGRYTF.

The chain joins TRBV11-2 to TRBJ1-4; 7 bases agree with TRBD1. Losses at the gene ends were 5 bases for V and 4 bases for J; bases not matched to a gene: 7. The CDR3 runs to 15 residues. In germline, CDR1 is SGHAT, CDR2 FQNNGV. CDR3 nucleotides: TGTGCCAGCAGCGCCGGTGACAGGGATAATGAAAAACTGTTTTTT. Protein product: CASSAGDRDNEKLFF.

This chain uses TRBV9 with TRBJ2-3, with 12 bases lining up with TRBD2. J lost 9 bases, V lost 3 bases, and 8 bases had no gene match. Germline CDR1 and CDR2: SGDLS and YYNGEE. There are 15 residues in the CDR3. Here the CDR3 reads CASSAQTSGGNTQYF. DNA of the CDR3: TGTGCCAGCAGCGCCCAGACTAGCGGGGGCAACACGCAGTATTTT.

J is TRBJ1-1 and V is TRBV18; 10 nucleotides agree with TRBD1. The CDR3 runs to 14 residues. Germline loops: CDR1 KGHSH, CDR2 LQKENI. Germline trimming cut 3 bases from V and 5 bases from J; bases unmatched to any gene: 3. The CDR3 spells CASSPTGGTTEAFF. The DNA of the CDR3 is TGTGCCAGCTCACCGACAGGGGGCACGACTGAAGCTTTCTTT.

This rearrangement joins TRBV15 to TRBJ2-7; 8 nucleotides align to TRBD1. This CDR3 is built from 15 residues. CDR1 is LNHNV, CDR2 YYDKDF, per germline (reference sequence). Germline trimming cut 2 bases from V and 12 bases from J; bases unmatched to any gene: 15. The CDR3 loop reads CATSRQGGQGARPYF. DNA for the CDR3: TGTGCCACCAGCAGACAGGGGGGTCAGGGGGCCAGACCGTACTTC.

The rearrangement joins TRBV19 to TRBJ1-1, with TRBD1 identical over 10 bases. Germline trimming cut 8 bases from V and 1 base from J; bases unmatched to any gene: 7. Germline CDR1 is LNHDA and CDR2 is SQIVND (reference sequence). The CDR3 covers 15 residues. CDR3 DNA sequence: TGTGCCAGTGGACCGGGACAGGGGCCGAACACTGAAGCTTTCTTT. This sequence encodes CASGPGQGPNTEAFF.

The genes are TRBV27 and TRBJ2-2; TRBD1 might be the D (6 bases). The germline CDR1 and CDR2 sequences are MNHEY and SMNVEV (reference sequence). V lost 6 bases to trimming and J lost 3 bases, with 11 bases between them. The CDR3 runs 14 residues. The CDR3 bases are TGTGCCAGCAGATTGGACAGATACACCGGGGAGCTGTTTTTT. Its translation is CASRLDRYTGELFF.

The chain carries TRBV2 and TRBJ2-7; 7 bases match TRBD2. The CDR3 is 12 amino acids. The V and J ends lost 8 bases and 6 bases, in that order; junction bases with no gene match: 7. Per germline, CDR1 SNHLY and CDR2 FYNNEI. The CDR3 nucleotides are TGTGCCAGCCGGGAGGTGAAGGCCGAGCAGTACTTC. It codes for CASREVKAEQYF.

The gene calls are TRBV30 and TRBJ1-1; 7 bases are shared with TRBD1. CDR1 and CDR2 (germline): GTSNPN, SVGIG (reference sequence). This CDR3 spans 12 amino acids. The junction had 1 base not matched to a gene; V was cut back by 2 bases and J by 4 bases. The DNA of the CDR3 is TGTGCCTGGAGTCCAGGGGGCACTGAAGCTTTCTTT. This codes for CAWSPGGTEAFF. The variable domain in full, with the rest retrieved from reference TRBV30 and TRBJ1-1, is SQTIHQWPATLVQPVGSPLSLECTVEGTSNPNLYWYRQAAGRGLQLLFYSVGIGQISSEVPQNLSASRPQDRQFILSSKKLLLSDSGFYLCAWSPGGTEAFFGQGTRLTVV.

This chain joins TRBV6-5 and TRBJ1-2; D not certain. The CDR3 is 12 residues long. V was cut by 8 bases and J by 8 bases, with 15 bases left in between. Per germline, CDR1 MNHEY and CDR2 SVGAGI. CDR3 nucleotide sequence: TGTGCCAGCCGGGGTGACCTTGACGGCTACACCTTC. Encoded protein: CASRGDLDGYTF.

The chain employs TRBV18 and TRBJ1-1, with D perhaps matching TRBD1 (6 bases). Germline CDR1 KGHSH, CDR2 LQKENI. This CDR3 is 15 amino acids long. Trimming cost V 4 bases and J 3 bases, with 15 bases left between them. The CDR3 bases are TGTGCCAGCTCACGGCGTGGGGGCCCCGACACTGAAGCTTTCTTT. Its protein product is CASSRRGGPDTEAFF.

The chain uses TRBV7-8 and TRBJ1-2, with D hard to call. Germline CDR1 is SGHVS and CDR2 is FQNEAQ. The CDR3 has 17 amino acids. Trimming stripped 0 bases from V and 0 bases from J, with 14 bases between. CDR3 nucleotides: TGTGCCAGCAGCTTAGCATCCGAGGGAGGAGCTAACTATGGCTACACCTTC. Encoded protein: CASSLASEGGANYGYTF.

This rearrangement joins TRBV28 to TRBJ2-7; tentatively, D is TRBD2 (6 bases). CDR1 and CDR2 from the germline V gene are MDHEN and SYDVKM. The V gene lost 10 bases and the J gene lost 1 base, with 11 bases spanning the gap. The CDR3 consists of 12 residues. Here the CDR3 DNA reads TGTGCCACATGGGACTCATCCTACGAGCAGTACTTC. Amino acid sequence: CATWDSSYEQYF. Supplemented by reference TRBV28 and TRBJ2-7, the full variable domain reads DVKVTQSSRYLVKRTGEKVFLECVQDMDHENMFWYRQDPGLGLRLIYFSYDVKMKEKGDIPEGYSVSREKKERFSLILESASTNQTSMYLCATWDSSYEQYFGPGTRLTVT.

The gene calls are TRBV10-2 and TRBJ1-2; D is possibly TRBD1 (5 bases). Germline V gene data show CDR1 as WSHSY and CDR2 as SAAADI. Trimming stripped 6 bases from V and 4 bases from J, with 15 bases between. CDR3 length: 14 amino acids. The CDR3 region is CASRPTGTTYGYTF. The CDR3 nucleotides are TGCGCCAGCAGGCCCACCGGGACCACCTATGGCTACACCTTC.

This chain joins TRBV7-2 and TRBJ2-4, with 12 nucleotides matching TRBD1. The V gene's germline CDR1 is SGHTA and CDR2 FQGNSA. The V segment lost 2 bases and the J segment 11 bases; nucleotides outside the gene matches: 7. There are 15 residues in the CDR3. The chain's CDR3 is CASSLLGQGASLQYF. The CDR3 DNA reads TGTGCCAGCAGCTTATTGGGACAGGGGGCTAGTCTTCAGTACTTC.

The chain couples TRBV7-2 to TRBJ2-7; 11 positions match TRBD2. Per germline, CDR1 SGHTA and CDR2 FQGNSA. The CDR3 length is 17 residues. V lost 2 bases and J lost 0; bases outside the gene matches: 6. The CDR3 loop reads CASSLFSGGGSSYEQYF. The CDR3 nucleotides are TGTGCCAGCAGCTTATTTAGCGGGGGGGGTAGCTCCTACGAGCAGTACTTC.

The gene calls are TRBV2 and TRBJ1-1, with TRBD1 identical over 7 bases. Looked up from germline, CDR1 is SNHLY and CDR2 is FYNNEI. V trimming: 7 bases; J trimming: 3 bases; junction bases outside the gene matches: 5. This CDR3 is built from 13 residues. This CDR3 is CASKGTEYTEAFF. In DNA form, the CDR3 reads TGTGCCAGCAAGGGGACAGAATACACTGAAGCTTTCTTT.

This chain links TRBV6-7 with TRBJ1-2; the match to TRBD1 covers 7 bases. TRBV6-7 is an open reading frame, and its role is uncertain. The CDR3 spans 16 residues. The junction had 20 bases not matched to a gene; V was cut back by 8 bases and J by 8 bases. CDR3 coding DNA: TGTGCCAGCCTCTTGCCCGGGACAGTAAGTTTCTGCGGCTACACCTTC. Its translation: CASLLPGTVSFCGYTF.

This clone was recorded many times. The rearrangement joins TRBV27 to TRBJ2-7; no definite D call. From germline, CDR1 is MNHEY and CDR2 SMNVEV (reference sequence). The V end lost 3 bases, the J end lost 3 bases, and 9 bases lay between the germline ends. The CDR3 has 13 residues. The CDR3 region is CASSFVPIYEQYF. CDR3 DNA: TGTGCCAGCAGTTTTGTACCGATCTACGAGCAGTACTTC.

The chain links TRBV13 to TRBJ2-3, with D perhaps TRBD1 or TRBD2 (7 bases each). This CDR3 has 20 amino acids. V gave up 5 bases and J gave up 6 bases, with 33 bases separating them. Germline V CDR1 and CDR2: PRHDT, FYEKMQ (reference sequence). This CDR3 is CASSHTTEGASGTIRDTQYF. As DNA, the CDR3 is TGTGCCAGCAGCCATACTACCGAGGGGGCCAGCGGGACCATTCGGGATACGCAGTATTTT.

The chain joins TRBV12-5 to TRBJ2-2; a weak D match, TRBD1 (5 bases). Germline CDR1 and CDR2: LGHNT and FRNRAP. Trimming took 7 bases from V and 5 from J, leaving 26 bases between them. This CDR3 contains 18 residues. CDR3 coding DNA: TGTGCTAGTGCCCAATTGGGTGGGGCAGCCAACGGGACCGGGGAGCTGTTTTTT. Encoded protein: CASAQLGGAANGTGELFF.

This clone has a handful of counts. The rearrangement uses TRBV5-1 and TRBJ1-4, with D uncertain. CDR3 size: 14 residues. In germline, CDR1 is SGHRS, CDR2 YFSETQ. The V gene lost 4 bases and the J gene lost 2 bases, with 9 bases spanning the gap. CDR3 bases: TGCGCCAGCAGCGCGGAAGGGACTAATGAAAAACTGTTTTTT. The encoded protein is CASSAEGTNEKLFF.

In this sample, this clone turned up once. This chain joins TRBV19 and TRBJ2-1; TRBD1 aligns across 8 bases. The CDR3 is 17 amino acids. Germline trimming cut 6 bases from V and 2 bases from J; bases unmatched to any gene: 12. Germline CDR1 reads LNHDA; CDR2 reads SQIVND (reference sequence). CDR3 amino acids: CASRLRRTGLTYNEQFF. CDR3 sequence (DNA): TGTGCCAGTAGATTGAGACGGACAGGGCTCACCTACAATGAGCAGTTCTTC.

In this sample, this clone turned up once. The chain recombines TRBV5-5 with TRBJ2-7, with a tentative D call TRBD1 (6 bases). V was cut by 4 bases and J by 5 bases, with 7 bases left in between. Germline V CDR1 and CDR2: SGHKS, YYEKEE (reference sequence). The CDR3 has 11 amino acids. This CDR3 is CASSRQDEQYF. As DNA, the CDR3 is TGTGCCAGCAGCCGACAGGACGAGCAGTACTTC.